This TCR beta chain was obtained from a study of shared clonotypes between healthy human individuals. CDR3 length equals 15 residues. CDR1 is LNHNV, CDR2 YYDKDF, per germline (reference sequence). The V end lost 2 bases, the J end lost 1 base, and 11 bases lay between the germline ends. Only in-frame clones appear in the TCRdb table, and some are missing; sequencing was by immunoSEQ multiplex PCR. The profile covers about 450,000 clones, with roughly 85% appearing a single time and about 12% taken by the ten largest. The sequence derives from a woman aged 40 to 50 in good health. Some clones in this sample may be carry-over from other donors' samples. The sample consisted of PBMCs. The chain couples TRBV15 to TRBJ1-1; D is possibly TRBD1 (6 bases). CDR3 amino acids: CATSRPTGPNTEAFF. The CDR3 nucleotides are TGTGCCACCAGCAGACCGACAGGACCGAACACTGAAGCTTTCTTT. The full variable domain, in which reference TRBV15 and TRBJ1-1 provide the parts outside the CDR3, is DAMVIQNPRYQVTQFGKPVTLSCSQTLNHNVMYWYQQKSSQAPKLLFHYYDKDFNNEADTPDNFQSRRPNTSFCFLDIRSPGLGDTAMYLCATSRPTGPNTEAFFGQGTRLTVV.